The 8 T cell receptor beta chains below come from one sample, sequenced in a study of identical twins. TCRdb itself ran the 5' RACE reads through MiXCR, one entry per CDR3 protein. The table lists under 300,000 distinct CDR3 sequences, over 9.5% of them singletons, with 3.5% to 5% in the top ten. This sample was also put to use in a study of yellow fever vaccine responses in identical twins.

Sequencing was performed on memory (CD45RO+) T cells sorted from blood. These receptors were taken from a woman aged 18-29 years in good health.

This clonotype was detected a few times. The chain has TRBV9 and TRBJ1-6, with TRBD1 identical over 9 bases. The CDR3 consists of 15 residues. Germline V gene lookup returns CDR1 SGDLS and CDR2 YYNGEE. V dropped 2 bases and J dropped 6; count of bases not matched to a gene: 3. In DNA form, the CDR3 reads TGTGCCAGCAGCGTGGGGACAGGGCCTAATTCACCCCTCCACTTT. It specifies CASSVGTGPNSPLHF.

This clonotype occurred many times. CDR3 DNA: TGCAGTGCTATTCCCGGGGATCGTTCTGGGGCCAACGTCCTGACTTTC. Protein: CSAIPGDRSGANVLTF. The chain has TRBV20-1 and TRBJ2-6, with D possibly being TRBD2 (5 bases). Germline values: CDR1 DFQATT, CDR2 SNEGSKA (reference sequence). The CDR3 is made up of 16 amino acids. Trimming shortened V by 4 bases and J by 1 base, and 14 bases separated the two germline ends.

This clonotype has only a few counts. The CDR3 spells CASSSTATQYF. The CDR3 nucleotides read TGCGCCAGCAGCTCGACGGCTACGCAGTATTTT. The chain carries TRBV5-1 and TRBJ2-3; no reliable D call. V was shortened by 3 bases and J by 8 bases, with 7 bases between the two germline ends. The CDR3 covers 11 residues. The germline gives CDR1 SGHRS, CDR2 YFSETQ.

This clonotype was seen just once. CDR3 DNA: TGTGCCAGCGGCCAGATAGACTATGGCTACACCTTC. It translates to CASGQIDYGYTF. The J gene is TRBJ1-2, the V gene TRBV28; the D is unclear. The germline V gene encodes CDR1 MDHEN and CDR2 SYDVKM. The CDR3 sequence is 12 residues long. Trimming took off 8 bases at V and 3 bases at J, with 10 bases between the two ends.

This clonotype was detected many times. The V gene is TRBV5-1, the J gene TRBJ2-2; 7 positions match TRBD2. The CDR3 sequence is 16 residues long. Germline CDR1 SGHRS, CDR2 YFSETQ. Trimming removed 1 base from V and 7 bases from J; junction bases left unmatched: 10. The CDR3 nucleotides are TGCGCCAGCAGCTTGCTCGGCGGGAGAACTGACGGGGAGCTGTTTTTT. Its translation is CASSLLGGRTDGELFF.

V gene TRBV20-1 combines with J gene TRBJ2-7; D is possibly TRBD1 or TRBD2 (6 bases each). Per germline, CDR1 DFQATT and CDR2 SNEGSKA (reference sequence). The CDR3 spans 15 residues. V was pared by 3 bases and J by 5 bases, with 20 bases between. DNA of the CDR3: TGCAGTGCTAGTAGGGGGGACGTTGGGCATGACGAGCAGTACTTC. It translates to CSASRGDVGHDEQYF.

CDR3 in amino acids: CASSRASGQGYEQYF. DNA for the CDR3: TGTGCCAGCAGTCGGGCCTCGGGACAGGGCTACGAGCAGTACTTC. The chain employs TRBV2 and TRBJ2-7, with 9 nucleotides matching TRBD1. Trimming cost V 5 bases and J 3 bases; bases outside gene matches: 8. Germline V gene data show CDR1 as SNHLY and CDR2 as FYNNEI. The CDR3 covers 15 residues.

Many counts were recorded for this clonotype. This chain uses TRBV28 with TRBJ2-7; D is uncertain. The CDR3 totals 13 residues. Looked up from germline, CDR1 is MDHEN and CDR2 is SYDVKM. V was pared by 5 bases and J by 4 bases, with 12 bases between. The CDR3: CASSMITPYEQYF. The CDR3 coding sequence is TGTGCCAGCAGTATGATAACTCCTTACGAGCAGTACTTC.